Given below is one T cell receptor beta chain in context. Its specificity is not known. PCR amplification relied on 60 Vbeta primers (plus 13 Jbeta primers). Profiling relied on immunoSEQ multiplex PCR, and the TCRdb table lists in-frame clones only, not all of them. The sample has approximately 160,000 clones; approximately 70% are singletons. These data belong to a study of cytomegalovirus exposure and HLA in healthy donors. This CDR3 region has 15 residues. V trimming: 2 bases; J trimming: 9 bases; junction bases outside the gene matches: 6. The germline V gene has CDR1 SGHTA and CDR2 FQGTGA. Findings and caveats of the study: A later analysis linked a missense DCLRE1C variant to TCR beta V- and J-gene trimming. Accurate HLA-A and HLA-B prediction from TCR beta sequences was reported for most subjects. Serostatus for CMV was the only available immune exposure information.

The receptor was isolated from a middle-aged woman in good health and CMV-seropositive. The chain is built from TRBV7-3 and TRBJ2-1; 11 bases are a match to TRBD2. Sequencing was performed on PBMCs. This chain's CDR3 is CASSLLLAGAGEQFF. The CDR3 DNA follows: TGTGCCAGCAGCTTACTACTAGCGGGAGCGGGTGAGCAGTTCTTC.